This entry features one T cell receptor beta chain sequence. No cognate antigen has been identified for it. Base qualities are not recorded, but no much larger clone differs from it by a single base. Library creation used the immunoSEQ multiplex PCR assay. Alongside multiparametric flow cytometry, deep sequencing of rearranged TCR beta loci was used to profile the T cell repertoires. Not all clones reach the TCRdb copy of this immuneACCESS table, which keeps in-frame sequences only. Checked studies attribute under half of the gap to unresolved V genes and leave the rest unexplained. The sample table contains 20,000 to 25,000 clones; only one count was recorded for around 85% of them. The ten largest account for approximately 18% of the sample. According to the germline V gene, CDR1 reads SGHAT and CDR2 reads FQNNGV. From the cysteine up to the phenylalanine, the CDR3 has a length of 15 residues. Kept here is only the CDR3 DNA, which spans 45 bases and is read in frame from base 1. Relative to germline, V is missing 0 bases and J is missing 4 bases, with 3 bases of the junction outside any gene match.

The sample belongs to a study of lymphopenia after photon versus proton radiotherapy (dated by TCRdb to the late 2010s). For the study in its entirety: The study compared the immunological effects of photon versus proton radiation therapy in patients with gastrointestinal tumors who developed high-grade lymphopenia. The goal of the study was to describe how the two radiation modalities differ in their effects on the immune system. The cohort comprised under 25 patients with gastrointestinal tumors who received either photon or proton therapy and then developed lymphopenia. The investigation overall reported the following: Among patients across the cohort who died, overall survival time showed an inverse correlation with a larger post-nadir drop in TCR diversity. The survival association was assessed only in patients who died, and the authors presented better survival with proton therapy as a possibility rather than a demonstrated result. During treatment, patients who received proton therapy stayed relatively stable, whereas patients who received photon therapy lost naive T cells and TCR diversity and gained effector/memory populations. After the lymphocyte count nadir, photon-treated repertoires showed oligoclonal expansion, especially of CD8+ Temra cells, which drove the drop in diversity.

Material: peripheral blood, obtained from a patient treated with photon-based radiotherapy. The V and J segments used are TRBV11-2 and TRBJ2-3; 8 middle bases align to TRBD2. The receptor was isolated from a man aged 55 to 70 with pancreatic cancer. Here is the DNA: TGTGCCAGCAGCTTAGAGACTAGCGATGCAGATACGCAGTATTTT. Translated, it reads CASSLETSDADTQYF.